The 10 T cell receptor beta chains in this list originate from one sample, sequenced in a study of blood T cell repertoires in COVID-19. Measured with immunoSEQ multiplex PCR; TCRdb has only the in-frame clones, and not every one. This table holds approximately 190,000 clones, 82% found once. Source material: peripheral blood. These receptors were collected from a woman younger than 45 with acute or convalescent COVID-19.

The V call is TRBV27, the J call TRBJ2-2, with 8 bases aligning to TRBD2. J gave up 6 bases and V 3 bases, and 6 bases lay outside the gene matches. Germline-derived CDR1 and CDR2 are MNHEY and SMNVEV (reference sequence). There are 15 residues in the CDR3. CDR3 amino acids: CASSFLGTSSGELFF. DNA of the CDR3: TGTGCCAGCAGTTTTCTCGGGACTAGTTCCGGGGAGCTGTTTTTT.

The chain carries TRBV28 and TRBJ2-3, with 9 bases aligning to TRBD1. V lost 6 bases, J lost 3 bases, and 1 base stayed unmatched. The CDR3 length is 13 residues. Germline CDR1 reads MDHEN; CDR2 reads SYDVKM. The CDR3 protein is CASRGQGTDTQYF. In nucleotides, the CDR3 is TGTGCCAGCAGGGGACAGGGAACAGATACGCAGTATTTT.

This clone was found once. The chain is built from TRBV24-1 and TRBJ2-5, with TRBD1 matching over 7 bases. J was trimmed by 4 bases and V by 4 bases; bases with no gene match: 5. The CDR3 length is 14 residues. Germline CDR1 KGHDR, CDR2 SFDVKD. The CDR3 reads CATSEKGAGETQYF. The CDR3 bases are TGTGCCACCAGTGAGAAGGGGGCGGGAGAGACCCAGTACTTC.

Comment on this clone: The sample has other DNA sequences that encode this CDR3 too. The chain is built from TRBV28 and TRBJ1-4; 8 nucleotides line up with TRBD1. CDR3 length equals 13 residues. V was clipped by 6 bases and J by 5 bases; unmatched bases: 2. In germline, CDR1 is MDHEN, CDR2 SYDVKM. The CDR3 DNA is TGTGCCAGCAGAGGACAGGGCAATGAAAAACTGTTTTTT. Its protein is CASRGQGNEKLFF.

The V gene is TRBV4-2, the J gene TRBJ1-4; 8 bases agree with TRBD1. The CDR3 runs to 17 residues. In germline, CDR1 is LGHNA, CDR2 YNFKEQ. Trimming took 1 base from V and 8 from J; bases not matched to a gene: 12. As DNA, the CDR3 is TGTGCCAGCAGCCAAGGTCGCGGACAGGGCGGCGGGGAAAAACTGTTTTTT. Its protein is CASSQGRGQGGGEKLFF.

The chain couples TRBV7-8 to TRBJ2-5; TRBD2 matches 10 bases. The V gene's germline CDR1 is SGHVS and CDR2 FQNEAQ. The CDR3 is 15 residues long. The ends lost 5 bases at V and 5 bases at J; junction bases unmatched: 8. The CDR3 coding sequence is TGTGCCAGCAGCCATAGCGGGGGGTCCCTGGAGACCCAGTACTTC. Translating gives CASSHSGGSLETQYF.

CDR3 residues: CASSFEDYVVGEQFF. DNA of the CDR3: TGTGCCAGCAGTTTTGAGGACTACGTTGTCGGTGAGCAGTTCTTC. The chain employs TRBV28 and TRBJ2-1, with D maybe TRBD2 (6 bases). Germline lookup yields CDR1 MDHEN and CDR2 SYDVKM. The length of the CDR3 is 15 residues. V lost 3 bases and J 9 bases, leaving 18 bases between the germline ends.

CDR3 protein: CASSYYRGTEFF. DNA for the CDR3: TGTGCCAGCAGTTACTACAGGGGGACCGAGTTCTTC. The chain joins TRBV6-5 to TRBJ2-1, with 8 nucleotides matching TRBD1. The CDR3 spans 12 residues. V was pared by 1 base and J by 14 bases, with 4 bases of the junction left unmatched. The germline V gene has CDR1 MNHEY and CDR2 SVGAGI.

The chain is built from TRBV11-2 and TRBJ1-1, with a weak D call TRBD1 (6 bases). This CDR3 region has 14 residues. Germline V CDR1 and CDR2: SGHAT, FQNNGV. V gave up 3 bases and J gave up 0 bases, with 8 bases separating them. The CDR3 DNA reads as TGTGCCAGCAGCTTTCAGGGGATGAACACTGAAGCTTTCTTT. Amino acid sequence: CASSFQGMNTEAFF.

The rearrangement links TRBV4-1 to TRBJ1-1; 7 bases map to TRBD1. Germline V lookup: CDR1 MGHRA, CDR2 YSYEKL. The CDR3 runs to 13 residues. V lost 4 bases to trimming and J lost 6 bases; unmatched junction nucleotides: 5. CDR3 nucleotides: TGCGCCAGCAGCCTCCAGGGGGGCTCTGAAGCTTTCTTT. Translated: CASSLQGGSEAFF.